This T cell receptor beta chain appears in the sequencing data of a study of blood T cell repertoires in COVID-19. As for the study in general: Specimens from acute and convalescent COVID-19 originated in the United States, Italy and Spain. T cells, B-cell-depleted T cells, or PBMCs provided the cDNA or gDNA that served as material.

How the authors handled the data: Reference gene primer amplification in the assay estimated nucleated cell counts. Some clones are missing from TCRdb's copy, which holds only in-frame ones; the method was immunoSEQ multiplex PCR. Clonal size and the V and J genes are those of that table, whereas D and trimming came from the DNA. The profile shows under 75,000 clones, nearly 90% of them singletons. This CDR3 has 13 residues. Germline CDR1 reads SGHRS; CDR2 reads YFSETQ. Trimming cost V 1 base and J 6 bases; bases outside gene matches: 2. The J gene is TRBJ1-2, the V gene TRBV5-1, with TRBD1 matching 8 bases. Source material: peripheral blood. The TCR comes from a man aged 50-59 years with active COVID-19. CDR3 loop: CASSLSGGHGYTF. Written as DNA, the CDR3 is TGCGCCAGCAGCTTGTCAGGGGGCCATGGCTACACCTTC. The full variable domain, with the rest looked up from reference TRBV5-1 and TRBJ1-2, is KAGVTQTPRYLIKTRGQQVTLSCSPISGHRSVSWYQQTPGQGLQFLFEYFSETQRNKGNFPGRFSGRQFSNSRSEMNVSTLELGDSALYLCASSLSGGHGYTFGSGTRLTVV.